What follows are 19 T cell receptor beta chains derived from one specimen sequenced in a study of lung T cells in sarcoidosis with Löfgren's syndrome. MiXCR, applied by TCRdb to the reads, yields one record per CDR3 protein. This table holds tens of thousands of distinct CDR3 sequences, approximately 21% found once. The specimen was CD4+ T cells from PBMCs. These TCRs come from a human donor with sarcoidosis (Löfgren's syndrome or another form), or a control subject (not recorded which).

This clonotype was detected many times. The chain carries TRBV28 and TRBJ1-2; 7 nucleotides line up with TRBD1. With V trimmed by 5 bases and J by 10 bases, 7 bases remained unmatched. This CDR3 comprises 12 residues. Germline CDR1 and CDR2: MDHEN and SYDVKM. The CDR3 DNA is TGTGCCAGCAGTGCCGGGACAGAATACTACACCTTC. It yields the protein CASSAGTEYYTF.

There are many counts of this clonotype. The chain combines TRBV19 with TRBJ2-7; 7 bases are a match to TRBD1. Germline trimming cut 8 bases from V and 0 bases from J; bases unmatched to any gene: 1. The V gene's germline CDR1 is LNHDA and CDR2 SQIVND (reference sequence). The CDR3 consists of 12 residues. The CDR3 spells CASQGDSYEQYF. DNA of the CDR3: TGTGCCAGTCAGGGGGACTCCTACGAGCAGTACTTC.

This clonotype came up a few times. V is TRBV29-1 and J is TRBJ1-1, with D possibly TRBD1 on 5 matching bases. V shed 5 bases and J shed 0 bases, with 28 bases lying between them. In germline, CDR1 is SQVTM, CDR2 ANQGSEA. The CDR3 extends over 19 amino acids. CDR3 sequence: CSVQPSWGGGQMVNTEAFF. Here the CDR3 DNA reads TGCAGCGTTCAACCCTCATGGGGCGGCGGTCAAATGGTGAACACTGAAGCTTTCTTT.

This clonotype came up many times. This chain connects TRBV7-9 to TRBJ1-1; maybe TRBD1 (5 bases). The CDR3 runs to 13 residues. The germline V and J ends were trimmed by 3 bases and 4 bases, with 9 bases remaining between them. Germline assignment: CDR1 SEHNR and CDR2 FQNEAQ (reference sequence). The DNA of the CDR3 is TGTGCCAGCAGCTTGGACGACAGCACTGAAGCTTTCTTT. It specifies CASSLDDSTEAFF.

The chain carries TRBV12-3 or TRBV12-4 and TRBJ2-6, with 11 positions matching TRBD1. CDR3 length equals 18 residues. V lost 3 bases to trimming and J lost 0 bases; unmatched junction nucleotides: 4. The CDR3 nucleotides read TGTGCCAGCAGTTTTGCGGACAGGGGGCCCTCTGGGGCCAACGTCCTGACTTTC. Translating gives CASSFADRGPSGANVLTF.

As for this clonotype: Given a much more abundant clone one base away, this may be a read error. The chain couples TRBV20-1 to TRBJ2-5, with TRBD2 matching over 9 bases. The CDR3 totals 15 residues. Germline lookup yields CDR1 DFQATT and CDR2 SNEGSKA (reference sequence). The CDR3 DNA sequence: TGCAGTGCTGCCCCCTCGACTAGCGGCCAAGAGACCCAGCACTTC. It specifies CSAAPSTSGQETQHF.

The chain recombines TRBV5-4 with TRBJ1-5; 9 nucleotides align to TRBD1. CDR1 and CDR2 from the germline V gene are SGHNT and YYREEE (reference sequence). The CDR3 totals 18 residues. Trimming took 4 bases from V and 2 from J; bases not matched to a gene: 13. The CDR3 coding sequence is TGTGCCAGCAGCCGTATTCCCGGGACAGGGTCCGGCAATCAGCCCCAGCATTTT. It translates to CASSRIPGTGSGNQPQHF.

Remarks on this clonotype: A much bigger clone sits one base away, suggesting this may be a read error. The V and J genes are TRBV20-1 and TRBJ1-1; possible D gene TRBD1, 6 bases. This CDR3 is 15 amino acids long. The V gene's germline CDR1 is DFQATT and CDR2 SNEGSKA (reference sequence). CDR3 residues: CSAIRGGGSNTGAFF. The CDR3 coding sequence is TGCAGTGCAATTAGAGGAGGGGGGTCGAACACTGGAGCTTTCTTT.

At least ten counts were recorded for this clonotype. The rearrangement uses TRBV4-3 and TRBJ2-3, with a weak D call TRBD2 (6 bases). Trimming took off 4 bases at V and 8 bases at J, with 13 bases between the two ends. Germline V gene lookup returns CDR1 LGHNA and CDR2 YSLEER. The CDR3 totals 13 residues. CDR3 DNA sequence: TGCGCCAGCAGCCCTCTCGGGGGAGTTACGCAGTATTTT. This gives the protein CASSPLGGVTQYF.

At least ten counts were recorded for this clonotype. The rearrangement links TRBV20-1 to TRBJ2-1; perhaps D is TRBD1 or TRBD2 (5 bases each). From germline, CDR1 is DFQATT and CDR2 SNEGSKA (reference sequence). The CDR3 has 15 residues. Trimming removed 1 base at V and 2 bases at J, with 12 bases between. The CDR3 loop reads CSARGGSNAYNEQFF. In DNA form, the CDR3 reads TGCAGTGCTAGAGGGGGGAGTAACGCCTACAATGAGCAGTTCTTC.

In the case of this clonotype: Possible read error: a much larger clone is one base away. The chain combines TRBV4-2 with TRBJ2-3, with TRBD2 identical over 12 bases. The CDR3 totals 17 residues. The germline CDR1 and CDR2 sequences are LGHNA and YNFKEQ. CDR3 region: CASSQDQTSGGTDMQYF. The CDR3 nucleotides read TGTGCCAGCAGCCAAGATCAGACTAGCGGGGGCACAGATATGCAGTATTTT.

At least ten counts were recorded for this clonotype. V gene TRBV20-1 combines with J gene TRBJ1-1, with 7 bases identical to TRBD1. Germline values: CDR1 DFQATT, CDR2 SNEGSKA (reference sequence). V lost 1 base to trimming and J lost 0 bases; unmatched junction nucleotides: 5. The CDR3 covers 15 residues. The CDR3 DNA is TGCAGTGCTAGAGTCTCCGGACAGGTGAACACTGAAGCTTTCTTT. Its protein is CSARVSGQVNTEAFF.

Many counts were recorded for this clonotype. The chain carries TRBV28 and TRBJ1-2; D gene ambiguous. Germline V gene data show CDR1 as MDHEN and CDR2 as SYDVKM. The CDR3 has 15 amino acids. With 3 bases removed from V and 3 bases from J, the gap between germline ends came to 14 bases. CDR3 protein: CASSLGRMADYGYTF. CDR3 nucleotide sequence: TGTGCCAGCAGTTTGGGCAGGATGGCTGACTATGGCTACACCTTC.

This clonotype has just a few counts. This sequence joins TRBV10-2 and TRBJ1-4, with 9 positions matching TRBD1. Germline-derived CDR1 and CDR2 are WSHSY and SAAADI. The CDR3 consists of 17 residues. Germline trimming cut 5 bases from V and 7 bases from J; bases unmatched to any gene: 14. The CDR3 DNA is TGCGCCAGCAGTCCGGGACAGGGATTAGGAAAGGGTGAAAAACTGTTTTTT. Protein product: CASSPGQGLGKGEKLFF.

Remarks on this clonotype: It may be a read error: a sequence one base away is much more abundant. The chain carries TRBV28 and TRBJ1-4; D is ambiguous. Deletions cut 8 bases from V and 4 bases from J, with 11 bases between. Germline V gene sequence: CDR1 MDHEN, CDR2 SYDVKM. The CDR3 is made up of 13 amino acids. CDR3 sequence: CASGWRLNEKLFF. The CDR3 DNA sequence: TGTGCCAGCGGCTGGAGGCTTAATGAAAAACTGTTTTTT.

Details on this clonotype: One end of the junction varies from germline; a read error may be responsible. V is TRBV6-6 and J is TRBJ2-2; the match to TRBD1 covers 9 bases. Germline values: CDR1 MNHNY, CDR2 SVGAGI (reference sequence). CDR3 length: 15 residues. This chain's CDR3 is CASSYGTGYTRELFF. Here the CDR3 DNA reads TGTGCCAGCAGTTACGGGACAGGGTACACCAGGGAGCTGTTTTTT.

J is TRBJ1-2 and V is TRBV3-1, with no clear D. In germline, CDR1 is LGHDT, CDR2 YNNKEL (reference sequence). V was shortened by 0 bases and J by 5 bases, with 7 bases between the two germline ends. The CDR3 is made up of 13 amino acids. CDR3 coding DNA: TGTGCCAGCAGCCAAGATCGCGGATATGGCTACACCTTC. This gives the protein CASSQDRGYGYTF.

V gene TRBV28 combines with J gene TRBJ1-1, with D uncertain. The CDR3 has 11 amino acids. The V gene lost 6 bases and the J gene lost 4 bases, with 6 bases spanning the gap. Germline-derived CDR1 and CDR2 are MDHEN and SYDVKM. CDR3 residues: CASSSSTEAFF. The DNA for the CDR3 is TGTGCCAGCAGCTCGAGCACTGAAGCTTTCTTT.

This clonotype was detected only a few times. The chain uses TRBV10-3 and TRBJ1-5; D is ambiguous. The CDR3 has 15 residues. Looked up from germline, CDR1 is ENHRY and CDR2 is SYGVKD. V lost 3 bases to trimming and J lost 8 bases, with 17 bases between them. The CDR3 loop reads CAISDPSRSNEPQHF. The DNA for the CDR3 is TGTGCCATCAGTGATCCGTCGCGGTCCAACGAGCCCCAGCATTTT.